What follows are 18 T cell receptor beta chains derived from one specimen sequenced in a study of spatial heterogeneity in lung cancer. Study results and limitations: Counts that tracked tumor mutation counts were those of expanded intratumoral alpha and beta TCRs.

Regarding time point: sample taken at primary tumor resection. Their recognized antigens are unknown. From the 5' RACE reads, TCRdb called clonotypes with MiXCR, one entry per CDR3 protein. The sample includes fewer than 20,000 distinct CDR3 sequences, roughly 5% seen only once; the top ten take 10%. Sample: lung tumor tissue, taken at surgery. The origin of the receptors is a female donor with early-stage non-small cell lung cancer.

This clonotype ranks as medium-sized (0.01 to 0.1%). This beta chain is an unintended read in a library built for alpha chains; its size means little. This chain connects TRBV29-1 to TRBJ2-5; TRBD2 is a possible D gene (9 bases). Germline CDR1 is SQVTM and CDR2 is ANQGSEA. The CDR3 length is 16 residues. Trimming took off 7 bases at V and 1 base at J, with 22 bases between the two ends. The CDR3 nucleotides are TGCAGCGGTCAGGGGGCGACTAGCGGAAGCCAAGAGACCCAGTACTTC. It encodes CSGQGATSGSQETQYF. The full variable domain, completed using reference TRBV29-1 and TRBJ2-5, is SAVISQKPSRDICQRGTSLTIQCQVDSQVTMMFWYRQQPGQSLTLIATANQGSEATYESGFVIDKFPISRPNLTFSTLTVSNMSPEDSSIYLCSGQGATSGSQETQYFGPGTRLLVL.

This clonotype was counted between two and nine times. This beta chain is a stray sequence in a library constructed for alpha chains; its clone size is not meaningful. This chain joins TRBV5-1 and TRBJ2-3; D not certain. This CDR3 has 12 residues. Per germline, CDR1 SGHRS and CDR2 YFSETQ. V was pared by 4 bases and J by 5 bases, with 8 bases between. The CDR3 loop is CASSRDLDTQYF. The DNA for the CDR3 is TGCGCCAGCAGCCGTGACTTAGATACGCAGTATTTT.

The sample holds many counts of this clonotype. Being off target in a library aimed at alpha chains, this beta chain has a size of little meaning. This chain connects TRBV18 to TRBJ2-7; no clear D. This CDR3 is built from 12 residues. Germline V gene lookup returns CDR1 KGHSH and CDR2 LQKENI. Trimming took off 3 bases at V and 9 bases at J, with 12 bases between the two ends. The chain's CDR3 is CASSPGGSGQYF. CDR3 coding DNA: TGTGCCAGCTCACCTGGTGGTTCTGGGCAGTACTTC.

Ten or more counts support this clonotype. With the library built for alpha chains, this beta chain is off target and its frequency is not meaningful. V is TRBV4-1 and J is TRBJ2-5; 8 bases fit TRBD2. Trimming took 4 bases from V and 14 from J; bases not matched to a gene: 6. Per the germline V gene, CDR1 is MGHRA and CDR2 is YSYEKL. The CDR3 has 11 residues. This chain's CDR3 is CASSRGTSIYF. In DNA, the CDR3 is TGCGCCAGCAGCCGCGGGACTAGTATTTACTTC.

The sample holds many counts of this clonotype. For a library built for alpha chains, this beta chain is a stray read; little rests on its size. The CDR3 reads CASSSRVPGSGQFF. DNA for the CDR3: TGTGCCAGCAGCTCAAGGGTACCGGGCTCCGGACAGTTCTTC. The chain links TRBV7-8 to TRBJ2-1; no firm D call. Per the germline V gene, CDR1 is SGHVS and CDR2 is FQNEAQ. CDR3 size: 14 residues. Trimming stripped 4 bases from V and 13 bases from J, with 20 bases between. Variable domain in full (rest from reference TRBV7-8 and TRBJ2-1): GAGVSQSPRYKVAKRGQDVALRCDPISGHVSLFWYQQALGQGPEFLTYFQNEAQLDKSGLPSDRFFAERPEGSVSTLKIQRTQQEDSAVYLCASSSRVPGSGQFFGPGTRLTVL.

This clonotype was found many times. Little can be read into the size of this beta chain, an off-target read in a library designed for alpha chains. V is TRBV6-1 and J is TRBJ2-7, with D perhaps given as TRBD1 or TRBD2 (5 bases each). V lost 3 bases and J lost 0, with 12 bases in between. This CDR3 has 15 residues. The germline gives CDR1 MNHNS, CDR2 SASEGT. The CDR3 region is CASSERPGSSYEQYF. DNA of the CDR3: TGTGCCAGCAGTGAGAGACCAGGGAGCTCCTACGAGCAGTACTTC.

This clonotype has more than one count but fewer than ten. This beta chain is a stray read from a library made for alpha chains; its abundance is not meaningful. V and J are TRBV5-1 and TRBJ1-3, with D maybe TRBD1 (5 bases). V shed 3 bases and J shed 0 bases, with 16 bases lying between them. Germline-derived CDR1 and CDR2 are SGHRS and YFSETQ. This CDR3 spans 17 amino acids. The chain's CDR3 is CASSSGASAYSGNTIYF. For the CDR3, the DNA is TGCGCCAGCAGCTCCGGGGCTTCGGCGTACTCTGGAAACACCATATATTTT.

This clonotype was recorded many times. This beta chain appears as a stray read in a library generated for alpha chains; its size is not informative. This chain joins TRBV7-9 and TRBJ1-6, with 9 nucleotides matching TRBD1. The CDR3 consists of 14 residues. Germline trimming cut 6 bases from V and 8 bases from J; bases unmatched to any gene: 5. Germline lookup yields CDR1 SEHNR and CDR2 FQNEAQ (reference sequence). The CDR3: CASSPGQGDSPLHF. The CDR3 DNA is TGTGCCAGCAGTCCGGGACAGGGCGATTCACCCCTCCACTTT.

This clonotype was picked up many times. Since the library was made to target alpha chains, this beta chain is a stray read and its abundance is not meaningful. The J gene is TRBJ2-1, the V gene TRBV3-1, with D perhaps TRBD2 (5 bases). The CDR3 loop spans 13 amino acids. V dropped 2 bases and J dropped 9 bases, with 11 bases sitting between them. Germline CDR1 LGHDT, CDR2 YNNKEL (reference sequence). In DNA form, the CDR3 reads TGTGCCAGCAGCCAACGGGAAAGGGCTGAGCAGTTCTTC. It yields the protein CASSQRERAEQFF.

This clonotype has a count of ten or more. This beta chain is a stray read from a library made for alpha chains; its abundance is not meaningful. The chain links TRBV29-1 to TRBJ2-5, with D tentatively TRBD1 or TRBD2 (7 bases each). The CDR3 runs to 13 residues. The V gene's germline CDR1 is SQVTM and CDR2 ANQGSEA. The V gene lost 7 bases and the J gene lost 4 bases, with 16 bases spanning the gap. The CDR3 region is CSAGGRQGETQYF. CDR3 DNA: TGCAGCGCCGGGGGGCGACAGGGAGAGACCCAGTACTTC.

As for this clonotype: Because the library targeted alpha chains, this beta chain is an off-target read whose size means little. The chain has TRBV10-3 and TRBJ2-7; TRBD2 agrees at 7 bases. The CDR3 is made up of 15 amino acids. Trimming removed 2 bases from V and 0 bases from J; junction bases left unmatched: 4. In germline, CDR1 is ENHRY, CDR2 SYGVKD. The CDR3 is CAISEAGRASYEQYF. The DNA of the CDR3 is TGTGCCATCAGTGAGGCTGGGAGGGCCTCCTACGAGCAGTACTTC.

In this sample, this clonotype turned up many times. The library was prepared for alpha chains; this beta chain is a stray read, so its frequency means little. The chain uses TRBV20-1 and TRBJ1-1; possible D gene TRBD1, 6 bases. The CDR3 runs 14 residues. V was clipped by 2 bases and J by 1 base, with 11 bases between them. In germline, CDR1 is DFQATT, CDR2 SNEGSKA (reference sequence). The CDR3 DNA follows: TGCAGTGCTAGATCGTGGGGGCGGAACACTGAAGCTTTCTTT. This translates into CSARSWGRNTEAFF.

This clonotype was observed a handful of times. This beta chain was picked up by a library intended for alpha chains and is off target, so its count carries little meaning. The CDR3 coding sequence is TGCGCCAGCAGCTCCCGGACAGGGGTAGAGACCCAGTACTTC. This translates into CASSSRTGVETQYF. The chain joins TRBV5-1 to TRBJ2-5; 9 positions agree with TRBD1. Germline CDR1 and CDR2: SGHRS and YFSETQ. V was pared by 3 bases and J by 4 bases, with 4 bases of the junction left unmatched. This CDR3 comprises 14 residues.

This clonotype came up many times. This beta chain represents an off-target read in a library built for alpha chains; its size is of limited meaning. CDR3 protein: CASSLTPNYGYTF. CDR3 nucleotide sequence: TGTGCCAGCAGCCTGACACCTAACTATGGCTACACCTTC. The V gene is TRBV6-5, the J gene TRBJ1-2; D is undetermined. The CDR3 length is 13 residues. CDR1 MNHEY and CDR2 SVGAGI come from the germline V gene. V was clipped by 6 bases and J by 0 bases, with 8 bases between them.

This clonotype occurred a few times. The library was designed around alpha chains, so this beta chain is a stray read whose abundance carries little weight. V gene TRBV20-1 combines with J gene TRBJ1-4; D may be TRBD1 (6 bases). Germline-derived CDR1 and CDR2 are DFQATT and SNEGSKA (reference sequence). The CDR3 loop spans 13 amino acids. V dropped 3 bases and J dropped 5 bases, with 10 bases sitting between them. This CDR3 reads CSASRGGNEKLFF. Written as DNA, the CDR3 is TGCAGTGCTAGCAGGGGTGGCAATGAAAAACTGTTTTTT.

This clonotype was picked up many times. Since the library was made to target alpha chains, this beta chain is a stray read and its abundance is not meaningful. The CDR3 protein is CASSLVQGTNVLTF. The CDR3 nucleotides read TGTGCCAGCAGCTTGGTTCAGGGAACCAACGTCCTGACTTTC. The chain has TRBV5-5 and TRBJ2-6; tentatively, D is TRBD1 (5 bases). Looked up from germline, CDR1 is SGHKS and CDR2 is YYEKEE (reference sequence). The CDR3 spans 14 residues. The ends were cut back, 0 bases at V and 8 bases at J, with 9 bases in the middle.

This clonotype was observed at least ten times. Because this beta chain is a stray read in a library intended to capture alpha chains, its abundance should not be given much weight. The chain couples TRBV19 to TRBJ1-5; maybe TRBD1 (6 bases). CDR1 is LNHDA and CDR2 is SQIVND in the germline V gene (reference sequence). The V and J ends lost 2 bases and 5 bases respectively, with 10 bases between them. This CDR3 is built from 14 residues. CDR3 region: CASSIRGSDQPQHF. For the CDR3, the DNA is TGTGCCAGTAGTATAAGGGGGTCGGATCAGCCCCAGCATTTT.

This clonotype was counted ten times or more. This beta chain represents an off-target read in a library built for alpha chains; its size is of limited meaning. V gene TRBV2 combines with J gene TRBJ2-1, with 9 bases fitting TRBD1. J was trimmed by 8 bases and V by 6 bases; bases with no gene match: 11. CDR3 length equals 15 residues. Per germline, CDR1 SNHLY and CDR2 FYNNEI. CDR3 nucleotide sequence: TGTGCCAGCAGCCCGGGACAGGGTGTTGGGCATGAGCAGTTCTTC. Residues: CASSPGQGVGHEQFF.